Below, 26 T cell receptor beta chains from the same sample are listed, as sequenced in a study of cytomegalovirus exposure and HLA in healthy donors. Use of 60 Vbeta and 13 Jbeta primers characterized the PCR. Data came from immunoSEQ multiplex PCR; TCRdb stores just in-frame clones and leaves some out. The table lists 150,000 to 200,000 clones, around 80% of them singletons, with around 2% in the top ten. Sequenced sample: PBMCs. The receptor set was obtained from a woman in her 30s in good health and CMV-seropositive.

This clone was recorded only once. The chain has TRBV29-1 and TRBJ2-7; no reliable D call. The CDR3 sequence is 12 residues long. The V and J ends lost 1 base and 4 bases respectively, with 8 bases between them. The germline V gene encodes CDR1 SQVTM and CDR2 ANQGSEA. The CDR3 sequence: CSVEVSVYEQYF. The CDR3, as DNA: TGCAGCGTTGAAGTATCAGTTTACGAGCAGTACTTC.

V and J are TRBV11-2 and TRBJ1-5, with a weak D call TRBD1 (5 bases). Trimming shortened V by 0 bases and J by 2 bases, and 11 bases separated the two germline ends. This CDR3 comprises 16 residues. Germline loops: CDR1 SGHAT, CDR2 FQNNGV. The CDR3 region has the DNA TGTGCCAGCAGCTTAGAGGGGGGACTTCGCAATCAGCCCCAGCATTTT. This encodes CASSLEGGLRNQPQHF.

The chain carries TRBV7-9 and TRBJ2-5, with D perhaps TRBD2 (7 bases). Germline values: CDR1 SEHNR, CDR2 FQNEAQ (reference sequence). The CDR3 runs to 15 residues. Between the trimmed V and J ends, which lost 5 bases and 3 bases, there was a span of 16 bases. The DNA for the CDR3 is TGTGCCAGCAGCCCCACGGGGGGCAGGGAAGAGACCCAGTACTTC. Amino acids: CASSPTGGREETQYF.

This clone came up many times. The rearrangement links TRBV19 to TRBJ2-3; tentatively, D is TRBD2 (6 bases). Germline V lookup: CDR1 LNHDA, CDR2 SQIVND (reference sequence). With 6 bases removed from V and 5 bases from J, the gap between germline ends came to 9 bases. This CDR3 is 12 amino acids long. The CDR3 here is CASRLSGDTQYF. The DNA for the CDR3 is TGTGCCAGTAGACTTAGCGGAGATACGCAGTATTTT.

The chain uses TRBV7-2 and TRBJ2-7; D perhaps matches TRBD2 (6 bases). The length of the CDR3 is 14 residues. Trimming shortened V by 4 bases and J by 6 bases, and 16 bases separated the two germline ends. Germline CDR1 is SGHTA and CDR2 is FQGNSA. Here the CDR3 DNA reads TGTGCCAGCAGCTCGACTCGCGGGGCAGGCGAGCAGTACTTC. Protein sequence: CASSSTRGAGEQYF.

This clone has a handful of counts. The V call is TRBV7-2, the J call TRBJ2-1; 8 positions agree with TRBD1. Germline CDR1 SGHTA, CDR2 FQGNSA. Trimming cost V 4 bases and J 2 bases; bases outside gene matches: 7. The CDR3 is 16 amino acids. CDR3 coding DNA: TGTGCCAGCAGCTCCCGGCGGGGACAGGCCTACAATGAGCAGTTCTTC. Protein product: CASSSRRGQAYNEQFF.

CDR3 region: CASSLNPDSYEQYF. CDR3 DNA sequence: TGTGCCAGCAGTTTGAACCCAGACTCCTACGAGCAGTACTTC. The chain recombines TRBV28 with TRBJ2-7; no definite D call. The V end lost 3 bases, the J end lost 0 bases, and 9 bases lay between the germline ends. Per germline, CDR1 MDHEN and CDR2 SYDVKM. The CDR3 runs 14 residues.

The CDR3, as DNA: TGTGCCAGCAGTATGAGGCAGGACTCTTATGGCTACACCTTC. Translation: CASSMRQDSYGYTF. The chain employs TRBV2 and TRBJ1-2; D call uncertain. CDR1 is SNHLY, CDR2 FYNNEI, per germline. The germline V and J ends were trimmed by 5 bases and 5 bases, with 15 bases remaining between them. This CDR3 has 14 amino acids. Using reference TRBV2 and TRBJ1-2 for the parts outside the CDR3, the full variable domain is EPEVTQTPSHQVTQMGQEVILRCVPISNHLYFYWYRQILGQKVEFLVSFYNNEISEKSEIFDDQFSVERPDGSNFTLKIRSTKLEDSAMYFCASSMRQDSYGYTFGSGTRLTVV.

V and J are TRBV2 and TRBJ1-5; D is unresolved. CDR3 length: 15 amino acids. Per germline, CDR1 SNHLY and CDR2 FYNNEI. The V end was cut by 4 bases, the J end by 2 bases, with 12 bases between. CDR3 loop: CASSGWALGNQPQHF. The CDR3, as DNA: TGTGCCAGCAGTGGTTGGGCTTTAGGCAATCAGCCCCAGCATTTT.

The rearrangement links TRBV7-9 to TRBJ2-7, with TRBD1 matching over 10 bases. Germline CDR1 is SEHNR and CDR2 is FQNEAQ (reference sequence). The CDR3 spans 15 residues. V shed 5 bases, J shed 0 bases, and the junction held 4 bases outside the gene matches. Here the CDR3 DNA reads TGTGCCAGCAGCGTCGGACAGGGGGTCTCCTACGAGCAGTACTTC. Residues: CASSVGQGVSYEQYF.

The V gene is TRBV29-1, the J gene TRBJ2-2; 7 bases are shared with TRBD2. CDR1 SQVTM and CDR2 ANQGSEA come from the germline V gene. Losses at the gene ends were 7 bases for V and 2 bases for J; bases not matched to a gene: 4. The CDR3 contains 13 residues. DNA for the CDR3: TGCAGCGGCCGCGGGGGAAACACCGGGGAGCTGTTTTTT. Translation: CSGRGGNTGELFF.

This clone was recorded only once. The CDR3 loop is CSVRPHRGRLGYTF. The DNA for the CDR3 is TGCAGCGTCCGCCCGCACAGGGGGCGATTGGGCTACACCTTC. The chain carries TRBV29-1 and TRBJ1-2; TRBD1 aligns across 9 bases. This CDR3 has 14 amino acids. With 6 bases clipped from V and 8 bases from J, the junction kept 13 bases outside the gene matches. Germline CDR1 is SQVTM and CDR2 is ANQGSEA.

V gene TRBV9 combines with J gene TRBJ2-6; no reliable D call. Trimming cost V 3 bases and J 5 bases, with 6 bases left between them. From germline, CDR1 is SGDLS and CDR2 YYNGEE. This CDR3 is 13 amino acids long. The CDR3 DNA sequence: TGTGCCAGCAGCGATTTCAGGGCCAACGTCCTGACTTTC. This encodes CASSDFRANVLTF.

This clone was counted only a few times. The chain uses TRBV29-1 and TRBJ1-1; a possible D gene is TRBD1 (6 bases). V was cut by 7 bases and J by 5 bases, with 17 bases left in between. The CDR3 is 13 amino acids. Germline CDR1 is SQVTM and CDR2 is ANQGSEA. The CDR3 coding sequence is TGCAGCGCTGTCAGGGGCTTGGAAACTGAAGCTTTCTTT. It translates to CSAVRGLETEAFF.

The chain combines TRBV28 with TRBJ1-5; 9 positions match TRBD1. With 4 bases clipped from V and 6 bases from J, the junction kept 7 bases outside the gene matches. The CDR3 runs to 15 residues. CDR1 and CDR2 from the germline V gene are MDHEN and SYDVKM. CDR3 in DNA: TGTGCCAGCAGTTGGGACCGGGACAGGGTTCAGCCCCAGCATTTT. It translates to CASSWDRDRVQPQHF.

V and J are TRBV7-9 and TRBJ1-2; 7 bases line up with TRBD1. CDR1 and CDR2 from the germline V gene are SEHNR and FQNEAQ (reference sequence). The CDR3 runs 14 residues. The V gene end was trimmed by 4 bases and the J gene end by 4 bases; junction bases not matched to a gene: 6. The CDR3 loop reads CASSYLTGPYGYTF. CDR3 nucleotides: TGTGCCAGCAGCTACCTGACAGGGCCCTATGGCTACACCTTC.

This chain links TRBV5-1 with TRBJ2-5; TRBD2 is a possible D gene (6 bases). The CDR3 runs 15 residues. In germline, CDR1 is SGHRS, CDR2 YFSETQ. The V end was cut by 0 bases, the J end by 5 bases, with 14 bases between. CDR3 residues: CASSLAAGFTETQYF. Written as DNA, the CDR3 is TGCGCCAGCAGCTTGGCTGCGGGATTTACGGAGACCCAGTACTTC.

The J gene is TRBJ1-1, the V gene TRBV30; TRBD1 matches at 8 bases. With V trimmed by 7 bases and J by 4 bases, 17 bases remained unmatched. The V gene's germline CDR1 is GTSNPN and CDR2 SVGIG (reference sequence). The CDR3 extends over 16 amino acids. CDR3 bases: TGTGCCTTATCCCCCGGACAGGGCTTTATACCCACTGAAGCTTTCTTT. The encoded protein is CALSPGQGFIPTEAFF.

The chain carries TRBV2 and TRBJ1-5; 10 bases fit TRBD1. The CDR3 is 14 residues long. V lost 8 bases to trimming and J lost 4 bases; unmatched junction nucleotides: 5. Germline V CDR1 and CDR2: SNHLY, FYNNEI. This CDR3 is CASDRGPGNQPQHF. DNA for the CDR3: TGTGCCAGCGACAGGGGGCCGGGTAATCAGCCCCAGCATTTT.

V is TRBV19 and J is TRBJ1-5; D possibly corresponds to TRBD1 (5 bases). The CDR3 consists of 18 residues. In germline, CDR1 is LNHDA, CDR2 SQIVND (reference sequence). V shed 6 bases and J shed 5 bases, with 26 bases lying between them. DNA for the CDR3: TGTGCCAGTAGGGGGGGATTAAGGCTGGCCCACGCAGATCAGCCCCAGCATTTT. Protein product: CASRGGLRLAHADQPQHF.

V usage is TRBV4-3 and J usage is TRBJ1-2; TRBD1 is a possible D gene (5 bases). Germline V gene sequence: CDR1 LGHNA, CDR2 YSLEER. Trimming took 2 bases from V and 3 from J, leaving 16 bases between them. This CDR3 has 16 amino acids. The CDR3 coding sequence is TGCGCCAGCAGCCAACGGGACTCGGTAGGCGACTATGGCTACACCTTC. The encoded protein is CASSQRDSVGDYGYTF.

The gene calls are TRBV29-1 and TRBJ1-2; D gene uncertain. This CDR3 comprises 14 residues. The germline V gene has CDR1 SQVTM and CDR2 ANQGSEA. V lost 7 bases and J lost 0, with 15 bases in between. CDR3 amino acids: CSGTDPNSNYGYTF. The DNA of the CDR3 is TGCAGCGGTACAGACCCAAATTCTAACTATGGCTACACCTTC.

V and J are TRBV7-9 and TRBJ2-2; 10 nucleotides match TRBD1. Germline CDR1 SEHNR, CDR2 FQNEAQ (reference sequence). After removal of 5 bases from V and 4 bases from J, the junction contained 4 bases not matched to a gene. The CDR3 sequence is 15 residues long. CDR3 region: CASSPDRGRTGELFF. In nucleotides, the CDR3 is TGTGCCAGCAGCCCCGACAGGGGGCGCACCGGGGAGCTGTTTTTT.

This clone was seen a few times. The rearrangement joins TRBV7-8 to TRBJ2-2; TRBD1 might be the D (6 bases). V was shortened by 4 bases and J by 0 bases, with 9 bases between the two germline ends. There are 15 residues in the CDR3. In germline, CDR1 is SGHVS, CDR2 FQNEAQ. As DNA, the CDR3 is TGTGCCAGCAGCTACAGGGACCCGAACACCGGGGAGCTGTTTTTT. Translated: CASSYRDPNTGELFF. The variable domain in full, completed from reference TRBV7-8 and TRBJ2-2, reads GAGVSQSPRYKVAKRGQDVALRCDPISGHVSLFWYQQALGQGPEFLTYFQNEAQLDKSGLPSDRFFAERPEGSVSTLKIQRTQQEDSAVYLCASSYRDPNTGELFFGEGSRLTVL.

The chain links TRBV4-3 to TRBJ1-1; possible D gene TRBD1, 5 bases. The V and J ends lost 5 bases and 8 bases respectively, with 21 bases between them. CDR3 length: 15 amino acids. Germline CDR1 reads LGHNA; CDR2 reads YSLEER. This CDR3 is CASSIRGAGSSEAFF. The CDR3 DNA reads as TGCGCCAGCAGCATTAGAGGGGCGGGGAGTTCAGAAGCTTTCTTT.

The chain joins TRBV6-5 to TRBJ2-1; 12 positions agree with TRBD2. Trimming took 5 bases from V and 5 from J; bases not matched to a gene: 1. There are 14 residues in the CDR3. CDR1 and CDR2 (germline): MNHEY, SVGAGI. CDR3 amino acids: CASSRTSGDNEQFF. The DNA of the CDR3 is TGTGCCAGCAGTAGGACTAGCGGGGACAATGAGCAGTTCTTC.